This TCR beta chain was sequenced for a study of T cell responses to AZD1222 COVID-19 vaccine. Sequencing used immunoSEQ multiplex PCR; TCRdb keeps in-frame clones, though not all of them. Here the sample spans approximately 64,000 clones, about nine tenths being singletons. Germline CDR1 reads SGHNT; CDR2 reads YENEEA. CDR3 length equals 15 residues. V was pared by 5 bases and J by 6 bases, with 13 bases of the junction left unmatched. The chain couples TRBV11-3 to TRBJ2-7; 7 bases agree with TRBD2. Here the sequenced sample was peripheral blood, taken 28 days after the second dose of the MenACWY control vaccine. The receptor was isolated from an adult who received the MenACWY meningococcal vaccine as a control. DNA for the CDR3: TGTGCCAGCAGCAGGGCCTGGGGGGGAGCGTCCGAGCAGTACTTC. It is translated as CASSRAWGGASEQYF.